This T cell receptor (beta chain) emerged from a study of T cell repertoires in cytomegalovirus infection. Looking at the study overall: Peptides in the study included HLA-C-restricted and HLA-B-restricted CMV epitopes. Matching HLA type, along with CMV infection, was indicated by public TCR beta signatures.

One entry per CDR3 protein results from TCRdb running MiXCR on the reads. The table has fewer than 850,000 distinct CDR3 sequences, about 27% seen once. The CDR3 contains 15 residues. Germline V CDR1 and CDR2: SEHNR, FQNEAQ (reference sequence). V lost 5 bases to trimming and J lost 2 bases; unmatched junction nucleotides: 6. This clonotype was detected many times. The antigen is unknown. V gene TRBV7-9 combines with J gene TRBJ2-5, with 9 bases fitting TRBD2. This sample comprised cultured CD8+ T cells from PBMCs, obtained from culture after CMV antigen stimulation. The receptor was derived from a human donor in good health (CMV status not recorded). Some clones in this sample may be carry-over from other donors' samples. The CDR3 here is CASSPRLAAQETQYF. CDR3 sequence (DNA): TGTGCCAGCAGCCCTCGACTAGCGGCACAAGAGACCCAGTACTTC.